Listed below are T cell receptor beta chains from one sample, sequenced in a study of T-cell memory formation after mild COVID-19. TCRdb called the 5' RACE reads again in MiXCR, with one record for every CDR3 protein. Seen here are about 240,000 distinct CDR3 sequences, approximately 10% observed once, and the top ten hold 22%. Material: PBMCs or a T cell subset sorted from them (not recorded which). The receptors originated from a young man who had mild COVID-19 (a few samples of this study predate the infection). Cell type and time point are not known. The CDR3 runs from the conserved cysteine through the conserved F or W. Each record gives: CDR3 DNA, CDR3 protein, J gene, clone size, D gene, V gene. The D gene is left open where the match is weak. Only some rows state a clone size, as once, few, many or a class for expanded clones.

TGTGCCAGCAGTTTGCCTAGCGGGGGGCCGGATACGCAGTATTTT	CASSLPSGGPDTQYF	TRBJ2-3	NA	TRBD2	TRBV27
TGTGCCAGCAGTTTGGGACAGGGCGGCGAGCAGTACTTC	CASSLGQGGEQYF	TRBJ2-7	many	TRBD1	TRBV12-3/TRBV12-4
TGTGCCAGCAGCCTGACTGTCTACAATGAGCAGTTCTTC	CASSLTVYNEQFF	TRBJ2-1	few	NA	TRBV6-2/TRBV6-3
TGTGCCAGCTCACCTCTTTTCACTGAAGCTTTCTTT	CASSPLFTEAFF	TRBJ1-1	few	NA	TRBV18
TGTGCCATCAGCAAGACTAGCGGGGTCCGACGGAGGGGCAATGAGCAGTTCTTC	CAISKTSGVRRRGNEQFF	TRBJ2-1	few	TRBD2	TRBV10-3
TGTGCCACCAGTGATTTGCGGCGGGGGACAGGGACGAACGAGCAGTACTTC	CATSDLRRGTGTNEQYF	TRBJ2-7	few	TRBD1	TRBV24-1
TGTGCCAGCAGTTTTGGCCCCAACACTGAAGCTTTCTTT	CASSFGPNTEAFF	TRBJ1-1	NA	NA	TRBV12-3/TRBV12-4
TGCGCCAGCAGCCAAGAGGGCTTCTATGGCTACACCTTC	CASSQEGFYGYTF	TRBJ1-2	many	NA	TRBV4-1
TGTGCCGGGGACGGGGGGCCGACTAGCGGACCCTACGAGCAGTACTTC	CAGDGGPTSGPYEQYF	TRBJ2-7	NA	TRBD2	TRBV7-2
TGTGCCAGCAGCGGTGATTGGTCCTACAATGAGCAGTTCTTC	CASSGDWSYNEQFF	TRBJ2-1	NA	NA	TRBV7-8
TGTGCCAGCAGCTTAGCGTGGGACAGGACCTACAATGAGCAGTTCTTC	CASSLAWDRTYNEQFF	TRBJ2-1	many	TRBD1	TRBV7-2
TGCGCCAGCAGCCAAGCCGTCCCCCCGAGGGAGCAGTTCTTC	CASSQAVPPREQFF	TRBJ2-1	few	NA	TRBV4-1
TGTGCCAGCATGGACAGGCGGAATTCACCCCTCCACTTT	CASMDRRNSPLHF	TRBJ1-6	few	TRBD1	TRBV6-2/TRBV6-3
TGTGCCACCAGTCGGGGGGACCCCTACAATGAGCAGTTCTTC	CATSRGDPYNEQFF	TRBJ2-1	NA	TRBD2	TRBV24-1
TGTGCCAGCAGCCGAGCGGGGTCGGACACCGGGGAGCTGTTTTTT	CASSRAGSDTGELFF	TRBJ2-2	few	TRBD2	TRBV4-2
TGTGCCAGCAGCTTAATATTAGGACAGGGGCGAAATGAGCAGTTCTTC	CASSLILGQGRNEQFF	TRBJ2-1	NA	TRBD1	TRBV7-3
TGTGCCAGCAGTGACTTGGTATTTTGCAATCAGCCCCAGCATTTT	CASSDLVFCNQPQHF	TRBJ1-5	medium-sized	NA	TRBV6-4
TGTGCCAGCAGCTTGATGGGGGCGCGGGTCAATGAGCAGTTCTTC	CASSLMGARVNEQFF	TRBJ2-1	many	NA	TRBV5-6
TGTGCCATCAGTGAGTCACCGCTCCAGACCCAGTACTTC	CAISESPLQTQYF	TRBJ2-5	NA	NA	TRBV10-3
TGTGCCAGCATGGAGGGTGGATCACCCCTCCACTTT	CASMEGGSPLHF	TRBJ1-6	NA	NA	TRBV7-2
TGCAGTGCTAGAGATCCCGTGGGGGTCCCCACCGAAGCTTTCTTT	CSARDPVGVPTEAFF	TRBJ1-1	few	NA	TRBV20-1
TGTGCCAGCAGTTTGTTAGGGGTCGGGGGCTACACCTTC	CASSLLGVGGYTF	TRBJ1-2	few	NA	TRBV27
TGTGCCAGCAGTGCAGCGGGGGGGACCTACAATGAGCAGTTCTTC	CASSAAGGTYNEQFF	TRBJ2-1	NA	TRBD2	TRBV6-1
TGTGCCACCACTGACGTACAGGGCCCTGAAGCTTTCTTT	CATTDVQGPEAFF	TRBJ1-1	NA	NA	TRBV6-2/TRBV6-3
TGTGCCAGCAGTTACCTTGGACCGATTTCCTACGAGCAGTACTTC	CASSYLGPISYEQYF	TRBJ2-7	many	NA	TRBV6-2/TRBV6-3
TGCGCCAGCAGCTTTACTCTTAAGACTGAAGCTTTCTTT	CASSFTLKTEAFF	TRBJ1-1	NA	NA	TRBV5-1
TGTGCCAGCAGTTTTCGGGGGGCGAATGAGCAGTTCTTC	CASSFRGANEQFF	TRBJ2-1	few	NA	TRBV27
TGTGCCAGCAGATCGACAGGGAACCAGCCCCAGCATTTT	CASRSTGNQPQHF	TRBJ1-5	many	TRBD1	TRBV2
TGTGCCAGCAGTTTCTCGTCGGCACACACAGATACGCAGTATTTT	CASSFSSAHTDTQYF	TRBJ2-3	NA	NA	TRBV12-3/TRBV12-4
TGTGCCAGCAGTTTGAGCAGGGATGGAACCGGGGAGCTGTTTTTT	CASSLSRDGTGELFF	TRBJ2-2	many	NA	TRBV12-3/TRBV12-4
TGTGCCGCCCGACTTGCACGCGGCAGCACTGAAGCTTTCTTT	CAARLARGSTEAFF	TRBJ1-1	NA	NA	TRBV15
TGCGCCAGCAGCCAAGATCAACTCTACACCGGGGAGCTGTTTTTT	CASSQDQLYTGELFF	TRBJ2-2	many	NA	TRBV4-3
TGCGCCAGCTACAGACAGGGGGCCGCCGGGGAGCTGTTTTTT	CASYRQGAAGELFF	TRBJ2-2	NA	TRBD1	TRBV23-1
TGCAGTGCAAAAGGGGACACAGATACGCAGTATTTT	CSAKGDTDTQYF	TRBJ2-3	NA	NA	TRBV20-1
TGCAGTGCTAGAGAGGGACTAGCAAATACGCAGTATTTT	CSAREGLANTQYF	TRBJ2-3	few	TRBD2	TRBV20-1